The entry that follows covers one T cell receptor beta chain sequence. Sequencing was performed with immunoSEQ multiplex PCR; in TCRdb, only in-frame clones are kept and a portion is missing. The sample holds more than 85,000 clones, about four fifths seen once. The data were taken from a study of blood T cell repertoires in COVID-19. Overall study: Sites in the United States, Italy and Spain provided acute and convalescent COVID-19 samples. T cells, B-cell-depleted T cells, or PBMCs supplied cDNA or gDNA.

V shed 0 bases and J shed 0 bases, with 9 bases lying between them. CDR3 size: 16 residues. The V gene's germline CDR1 is MNHEY and CDR2 SMNVEV (reference sequence). V and J are TRBV27 and TRBJ1-5; D perhaps matches TRBD1 (6 bases). The sample consisted of peripheral blood. The receptor's source is a woman in her sixties or seventies with acute or convalescent COVID-19. This CDR3 is CASSLSGTYSNQPQHF. The DNA for the CDR3 is TGTGCCAGCAGTTTATCGGGGACATATAGCAATCAGCCCCAGCATTTT.